These 22 T cell receptor beta chains were sequenced from one sample in a study of blood T cell repertoires in COVID-19. Clones were sequenced by immunoSEQ multiplex PCR, and TCRdb holds only the in-frame ones, with some missing. The sample carries approximately 150,000 clones, approximately 84% recorded once. Sequencing was carried out using PBMCs or T cells enriched from blood (not recorded which). These receptors originate from a woman aged 35 to 49 with acute COVID-19.

This chain joins TRBV19 and TRBJ1-3; no clear D gene. The germline gives CDR1 LNHDA, CDR2 SQIVND (reference sequence). Trimming removed 7 bases at V and 4 bases at J, with 5 bases between. The length of the CDR3 is 11 residues. DNA for the CDR3: TGTGCCAGTATTCTAGGAAACACCATATATTTT. Translating it yields CASILGNTIYF.

The chain combines TRBV7-9 with TRBJ2-5, with D possibly being TRBD1 (5 bases). The V and J ends lost 1 base and 4 bases respectively, with 13 bases between them. Germline V CDR1 and CDR2: SEHNR, FQNEAQ (reference sequence). CDR3 length: 15 amino acids. CDR3 region: CASSLGPGAIETQYF. CDR3 sequence (DNA): TGTGCCAGCAGCTTAGGACCTGGGGCAATAGAGACCCAGTACTTC.

The chain uses TRBV3-1 (or the pseudogene TRBV3-2) and TRBJ2-2; TRBD1 matches at 7 bases. The CDR3 length is 15 residues. The V segment lost 4 bases and the J segment 3 bases; nucleotides outside the gene matches: 5. Germline V gene lookup returns CDR1 LGHDT and CDR2 YNNKEL (reference sequence). CDR3 sequence: CASSPIDRDTGELFF. In DNA, the CDR3 is TGTGCCAGCAGCCCCATCGACAGGGACACCGGGGAGCTGTTTTTT.

The chain uses TRBV5-1 and TRBJ1-2; 7 positions match TRBD1. The CDR3 runs 14 residues. From germline, CDR1 is SGHRS and CDR2 YFSETQ. V lost 7 bases, J lost 1 base, and 7 bases stayed unmatched. CDR3 amino acids: CASSTGILNYGYTF. In DNA, the CDR3 is TGCGCCAGCTCGACAGGGATTCTTAACTATGGCTACACCTTC.

This sequence joins TRBV2 and TRBJ1-1; tentatively, D is TRBD1 (6 bases). The CDR3 has 13 residues. V was shortened by 6 bases and J by 4 bases, with 12 bases between the two germline ends. In germline, CDR1 is SNHLY, CDR2 FYNNEI. CDR3 residues: CASRNRESTEAFF. The CDR3 DNA reads as TGTGCCAGCAGAAACAGGGAAAGCACTGAAGCTTTCTTT. The full variable domain, rest sourced from reference TRBV2 and TRBJ1-1, is EPEVTQTPSHQVTQMGQEVILRCVPISNHLYFYWYRQILGQKVEFLVSFYNNEISEKSEIFDDQFSVERPDGSNFTLKIRSTKLEDSAMYFCASRNRESTEAFFGQGTRLTVV.

The rearrangement joins TRBV27 to TRBJ2-5; a weak D match, TRBD2 (5 bases). CDR1 and CDR2 (germline): MNHEY, SMNVEV (reference sequence). With 2 bases removed from V and 5 bases from J, the gap between germline ends came to 18 bases. CDR3 length: 16 residues. This chain's CDR3 is CASSLASSKGGETQYF. The CDR3 DNA reads TGTGCCAGCAGTTTAGCCTCCTCAAAGGGCGGGGAGACCCAGTACTTC.

V gene TRBV11-2 combines with J gene TRBJ1-2, with a tentative D call TRBD1 (6 bases). This CDR3 spans 15 amino acids. V lost 3 bases, J lost 3 bases, and 14 bases lay in between. Germline V CDR1 and CDR2: SGHAT, FQNNGV. CDR3 nucleotide sequence: TGTGCCAGCAGCTTGGGCGGGGGCTTTGACTATGGCTACACCTTC. Translation gives CASSLGGGFDYGYTF.

This CDR3 is CASRTSPYYGYTF. CDR3 DNA: TGTGCCAGCAGAACATCCCCTTACTATGGCTACACCTTC. This chain links TRBV6-5 with TRBJ1-2; D not certain. Trimming cost V 6 bases and J 3 bases, with 11 bases left between them. The CDR3 extends over 13 amino acids. CDR1 is MNHEY and CDR2 is SVGAGI in the germline V gene.

This sequence joins TRBV21-1 and TRBJ2-3; TRBD2 was called by the table and not checked on the DNA. TRBV21-1 is shown as a pseudogene. The CDR3 is 15 amino acids. This CDR3 reads CASSKGTSGTDTQYF. CDR3 nucleotides: TGTGCCAGCAGCAAAGGAACTAGCGGCACAGATACGCAGTATTTT.

The J gene is TRBJ1-1, the V gene TRBV7-9; 11 positions match TRBD1. After removal of 5 bases from V and 0 bases from J, the junction contained 8 bases not matched to a gene. CDR1 is SEHNR, CDR2 FQNEAQ, per germline (reference sequence). This CDR3 comprises 17 residues. Here the CDR3 reads CASSKTGQGALNTEAFF. The CDR3 DNA is TGTGCCAGCAGCAAAACAGGACAGGGGGCGCTGAACACTGAAGCTTTCTTT.

The gene calls are TRBV5-1 and TRBJ2-3; the match to TRBD2 covers 10 bases. The length of the CDR3 is 14 residues. CDR1 and CDR2 from the germline V gene are SGHRS and YFSETQ. V trimming: 4 bases; J trimming: 4 bases; junction bases outside the gene matches: 3. CDR3 region: CASSSGRAPDTQYF. As DNA, the CDR3 is TGCGCCAGCAGCAGCGGGAGGGCCCCAGATACGCAGTATTTT.

The V call is TRBV5-1, the J call TRBJ2-5, with D possibly TRBD1 on 7 matching bases. Germline CDR1 is SGHRS and CDR2 is YFSETQ. The CDR3 covers 14 residues. Trimming took off 0 bases at V and 5 bases at J, with 11 bases between the two ends. DNA for the CDR3: TGCGCCAGCAGCTTGGACCCAGGGGGGGAGACCCAGTACTTC. Protein product: CASSLDPGGETQYF. Full variable domain (rest looked up from reference TRBV5-1 and TRBJ2-5): KAGVTQTPRYLIKTRGQQVTLSCSPISGHRSVSWYQQTPGQGLQFLFEYFSETQRNKGNFPGRFSGRQFSNSRSEMNVSTLELGDSALYLCASSLDPGGETQYFGPGTRLLVL.

The chain combines TRBV24-1 with TRBJ2-2; TRBD2 matches 9 bases. The germline CDR1 and CDR2 sequences are KGHDR and SFDVKD. V was pared by 5 bases and J by 1 base, with 4 bases of the junction left unmatched. This CDR3 is built from 16 residues. CDR3 region: CATSASTSGNTGELFF. The DNA of the CDR3 is TGTGCCACCAGTGCTTCGACTAGCGGGAACACCGGGGAGCTGTTTTTT.

This chain uses TRBV6-6 with TRBJ2-1; no firm D call. V was cut by 10 bases and J by 6 bases, with 13 bases left in between. The CDR3 loop spans 12 amino acids. Germline values: CDR1 MNHNY, CDR2 SVGAGI (reference sequence). CDR3 loop: CATLSPRNEQFF. The DNA of the CDR3 is TGTGCCACCCTTTCCCCTCGCAATGAGCAGTTCTTC.

This chain joins TRBV19 and TRBJ1-5, with D tentatively TRBD1 (5 bases). The germline V and J ends were trimmed by 4 bases and 2 bases, with 12 bases remaining between them. CDR1 is LNHDA and CDR2 is SQIVND in the germline V gene (reference sequence). CDR3 size: 15 residues. CDR3 coding DNA: TGTGCCAGTAGTACCCGCCCGGGGGGCAATCAGCCCCAGCATTTT. Encoded protein: CASSTRPGGNQPQHF.

This clone was observed once. This chain connects TRBV10-3 to TRBJ2-7; D is perhaps TRBD1 (5 bases). Per the germline V gene, CDR1 is ENHRY and CDR2 is SYGVKD. The CDR3 extends over 15 amino acids. Trimming pared 4 bases from V and 2 bases from J, leaving 15 bases between. The CDR3 sequence is CAISGWTQLPYEQYF. CDR3 bases: TGTGCCATCAGTGGGTGGACACAGCTCCCCTACGAGCAGTACTTC.

The rearrangement links TRBV5-1 to TRBJ2-3, with TRBD2 matching over 8 bases. V dropped 5 bases and J dropped 1; count of bases not matched to a gene: 9. The length of the CDR3 is 16 residues. The germline gives CDR1 SGHRS, CDR2 YFSETQ. This chain's CDR3 is CASSQVAGLGTDTQYF. The CDR3 coding sequence is TGCGCCAGCAGTCAAGTAGCGGGATTAGGCACAGATACGCAGTATTTT.

The V call is TRBV4-2, the J call TRBJ2-3; maybe TRBD2 (6 bases). The CDR3 has 16 residues. Germline V gives CDR1 LGHNA, CDR2 YNFKEQ. V dropped 2 bases and J dropped 6 bases, with 18 bases sitting between them. DNA of the CDR3: TGTGCCAGCAGCCAACTTCCGCAGGGAGGAGGGGATACGCAGTATTTT. This translates into CASSQLPQGGGDTQYF.

J is TRBJ1-1 and V is TRBV5-4, with 12 nucleotides matching TRBD1. Germline V gene data show CDR1 as SGHNT and CDR2 as YYREEE (reference sequence). The CDR3 contains 16 residues. J was trimmed by 0 bases and V by 3 bases; bases with no gene match: 3. The CDR3 DNA follows: TGTGCCAGCAGCTGGGGACAGGGGGCGATGAACACTGAAGCTTTCTTT. This gives the protein CASSWGQGAMNTEAFF.

This clone was seen a handful of times. This chain connects TRBV18 to TRBJ2-1; 7 nucleotides agree with TRBD1. Per the germline V gene, CDR1 is KGHSH and CDR2 is LQKENI. V lost 5 bases and J lost 6; bases outside the gene matches: 10. The CDR3 loop spans 15 amino acids. The CDR3 region has the DNA TGTGCCAGCTCATCCAGTGACAGGGTGGTCAATGAGCAGTTCTTC. Encoded protein: CASSSSDRVVNEQFF.

This chain connects TRBV6-5 to TRBJ1-3, with 7 bases that match TRBD1. The V gene's germline CDR1 is MNHEY and CDR2 SVGAGI. V lost 6 bases and J lost 5; bases outside the gene matches: 4. The CDR3 runs to 13 residues. CDR3 protein: CASRQGSRNTIYF. DNA for the CDR3: TGTGCCAGCAGACAGGGGTCTAGAAACACCATATATTTT.

V and J are TRBV7-8 and TRBJ2-7; TRBD1 agrees at 9 bases. Trimming at V came to 5 bases and at J to 6 bases, leaving 11 bases not matched to a gene. CDR1 is SGHVS, CDR2 FQNEAQ, per germline. The CDR3 covers 15 residues. In DNA, the CDR3 is TGTGCCAGCAGCCCCGACCGGACAGGGGTCGGCGAGCAGTACGTC. Its protein product is CASSPDRTGVGEQYV.